The following is a TCR beta chain sequence with its context. V was shortened by 6 bases and J by 0 bases, with 11 bases between the two germline ends. In germline, CDR1 is SQVTM, CDR2 ANQGSEA. The CDR3 loop spans 13 amino acids. These data come from a study of Graves' ophthalmopathy and Graves' hyperthyroidism. At the level of the study: At the time of initial diagnosis and before any treatment, peripheral blood was collected.

Amplified material comprised TCR beta CDR3 regions derived from RNA transcripts. HTBI primers primed a first-round RT-PCR, and a second-round multiplex PCR followed. MiXCR, applied by TCRdb to the multiplex PCR reads, yields one record per CDR3 protein. The data contain hundreds of thousands of distinct CDR3 sequences, just over 40% of them singletons. Source material: peripheral blood. The receptor was isolated from an adult man with Graves' ophthalmopathy. The genes are TRBV29-1 and TRBJ1-1; possible D gene TRBD1, 6 bases. The DNA for the CDR3 is TGCAGCGTGACAGGTAGCTTGAACACTGAAGCTTTCTTT. Translated: CSVTGSLNTEAFF.